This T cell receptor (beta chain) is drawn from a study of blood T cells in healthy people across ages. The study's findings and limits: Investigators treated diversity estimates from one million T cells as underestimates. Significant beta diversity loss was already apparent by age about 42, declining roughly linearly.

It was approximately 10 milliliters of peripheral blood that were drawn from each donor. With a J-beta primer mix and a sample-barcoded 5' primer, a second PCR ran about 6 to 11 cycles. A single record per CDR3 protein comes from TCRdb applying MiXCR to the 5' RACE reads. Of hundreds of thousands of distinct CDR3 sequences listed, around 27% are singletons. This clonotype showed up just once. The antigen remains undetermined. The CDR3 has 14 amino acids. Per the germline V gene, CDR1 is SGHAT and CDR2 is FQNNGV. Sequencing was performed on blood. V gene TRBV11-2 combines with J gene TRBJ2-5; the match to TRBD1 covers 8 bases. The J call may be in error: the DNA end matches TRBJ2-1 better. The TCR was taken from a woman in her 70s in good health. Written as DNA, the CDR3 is TGTGCCAGCAGCGGACAGGGCAGGTTAGGTGAGCAGTTCTTC. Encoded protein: CASSGQGRLGEQFF.